This TCR beta chain was identified in a study of blood T cell repertoires in COVID-19. Sequencing was performed with immunoSEQ multiplex PCR; in TCRdb, only in-frame clones are kept and a portion is missing. The data hold 150,000 to 250,000 clones, with 75% to 90% observed a single time. CDR1 and CDR2 (germline): SGHNT, YENEEA. V was cut by 0 bases and J by 3 bases, with 15 bases left in between. CDR3 size: 17 residues. Sample: PBMCs or T cells enriched from blood (not recorded which). This chain joins TRBV11-3 and TRBJ2-1, with D perhaps TRBD1 (5 bases). This TCR derives from a woman aged 25-40 years who had recovered from COVID-19. CDR3 nucleotides: TGTGCCAGCAGCTTAGATCAGGGCTCGCCCCTCTACAATGAGCAGTTCTTC. It yields the protein CASSLDQGSPLYNEQFF.